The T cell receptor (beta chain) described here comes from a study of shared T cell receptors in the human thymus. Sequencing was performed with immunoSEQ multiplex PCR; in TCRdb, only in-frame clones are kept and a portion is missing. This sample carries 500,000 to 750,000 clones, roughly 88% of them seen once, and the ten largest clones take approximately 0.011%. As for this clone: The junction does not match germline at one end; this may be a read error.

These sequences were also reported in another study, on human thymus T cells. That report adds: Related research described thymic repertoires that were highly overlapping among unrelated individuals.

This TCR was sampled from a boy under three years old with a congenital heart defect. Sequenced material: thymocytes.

This CDR3 is CASSLRPGRNAGELFF. For the CDR3, the DNA is TGTGCCAGCAGCCTGCGTCCCGGGAGGAACGCCGGGGAGCTGTTTTTT. This chain connects TRBV5-6 to TRBJ2-2; 7 nucleotides agree with TRBD2. This CDR3 has 16 residues. Germline V gene data show CDR1 as SGHDT and CDR2 as YYEEEE.